This TCR beta chain was sequenced for a study of Graves' ophthalmopathy and Graves' hyperthyroidism. Germline loops: CDR1 MGHDK, CDR2 SYGVNS. CDR3 size: 13 residues. J was trimmed by 5 bases and V by 4 bases; bases with no gene match: 1. Investigators amplified TCR beta CDR3 regions from RNA transcripts. The workflow started with a first-round RT-PCR run with HTBI primers and then moved on to a second-round multiplex PCR. TCRdb reprocessed the multiplex PCR reads via MiXCR and lists one record per CDR3 protein. The sample lists roughly 1.1 million distinct CDR3 sequences, about 40% seen once, with roughly 11% in the top ten.

This TCR was sampled from an adult man with Graves' hyperthyroidism. Specimen: peripheral blood or thyroid tissue (not recorded which). The V and J genes are TRBV25-1 and TRBJ2-2, with 7 bases fitting TRBD2. CDR3 sequence (DNA): TGTGCCAGCAGTGGTAGCGGGACCGGGGAGCTGTTTTTT. This encodes CASSGSGTGELFF.